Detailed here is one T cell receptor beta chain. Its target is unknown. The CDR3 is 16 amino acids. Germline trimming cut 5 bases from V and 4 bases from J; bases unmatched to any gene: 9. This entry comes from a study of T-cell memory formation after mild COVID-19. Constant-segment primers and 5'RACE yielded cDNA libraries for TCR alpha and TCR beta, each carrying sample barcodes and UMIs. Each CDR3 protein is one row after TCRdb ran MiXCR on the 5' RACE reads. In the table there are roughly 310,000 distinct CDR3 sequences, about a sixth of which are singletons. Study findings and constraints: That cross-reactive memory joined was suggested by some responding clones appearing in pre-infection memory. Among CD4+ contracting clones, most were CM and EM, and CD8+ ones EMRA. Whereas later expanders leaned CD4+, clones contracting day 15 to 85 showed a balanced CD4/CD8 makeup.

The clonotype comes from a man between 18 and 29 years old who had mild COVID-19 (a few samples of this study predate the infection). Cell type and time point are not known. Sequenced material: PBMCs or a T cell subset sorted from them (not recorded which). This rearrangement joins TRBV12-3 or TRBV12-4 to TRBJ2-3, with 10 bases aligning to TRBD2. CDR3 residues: CASSPLLAGPADTQYF. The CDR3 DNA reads TGTGCCAGCAGTCCCTTACTAGCGGGGCCTGCAGATACGCAGTATTTT.